This TCR beta chain was captured by sequencing in a study of CD4 T cells in relation to SARS-CoV-2 and coronaviruses (dated by TCRdb to about 2021). A note on the overall study: In the ViraFEST assay, PBMCs were cultured with antigen for 9 to 11 days, after which TCR beta CDR3s were sequenced to identify antigen-specific clonal expansions. Using patient-derived lymphoblastoid cell lines, the shared crossreactive spike epitopes were mapped to their HLA restriction. The Adaptive Biotechnologies TCR-sequencing kit was used to sequence samples from a few pre-COVID donors and the naive versus memory experiments, whereas other data were Illumina-based. A different TCR-beta assay, based on Illumina, was used to sequence expansion assays from other donors in the study. Memory CD4+ T cell crossreactivity between SARS-CoV-2 and common cold coronavirus spike proteins was assessed at the TCR clonotype level in the study. An HIV-1 Nef peptide pool or a culture without peptide was used as the negative reference condition. Findings and caveats that apply to the study as a whole: Crossreactive clones showed significantly weaker SARS-CoV-2-driven expansion than monoreactive clones, consistent with antigenic imprinting. Crossreactivity analysis centred on spike protein, so crossreactivity against other viral proteins was not assessed. Memory CD4+ clonotypes crossrecognizing SARS-CoV-2 and at least one common cold coronavirus spike were found in approximately 60% of donors. Because no donor provided both pre-pandemic and post-infection samples, tracing the source of pre-existing responses was limited. Small numbers of patients and of tested TCRs limited the study.

V loses 7 bases of germline sequence and J loses 6 bases, and the interval between the two ends is 8 bases. There are 11 amino acids in the CDR3, from cysteine to phenylalanine inclusive. CDR3 DNA is the only sequence kept; it has 33 bases, read in frame from the first base. CD4+ T cells from unexposed donors were collected before the COVID-19 pandemic (2011-2018). After about 10 days of culture, CD4+ T cells were isolated with the EasySep CD4+ T cell isolation kit. As cell number allowed, CD4+ T cells from unexposed donors were tested for reactivity to SARS-CoV-2 S and N and to four common cold coronavirus spike pools. Each well received approximately 2.2 million PBMCs, cultured in IMDM supplemented with 5% human AB serum and approximately 9.7 IU/ml IL-2. Half of the culture medium was replaced with fresh IL-2-containing medium on days 3 and 7. Triplicate replicate wells were generally used for each peptide culture condition. Leukapheresis product for the unexposed donors was purchased commercially. Ficoll-Paque PLUS gradient centrifugation was used to isolate PBMCs from either whole blood or leukapheresis product. PBMCs were either cryopreserved at -140°C or used fresh in the expansion assay. The QIAamp Micro DNA Kit was used to extract genomic DNA from the CD4+ T cells.

Regarding this clone: The specificity of this receptor is unknown. Per-nucleotide qualities are absent, and no much larger clonotype sits a single base away.

Libraries came from the immunoSEQ multiplex PCR assay. The original pipeline was this. During preprocessing, nonproductive sequences were removed, as were CDR3s that did not start with C, did not end with F or W, or were shorter than 7 amino acids. The MANAFEST web app identified antigen-specific clonotypes based on expansion compared with the reference and other culture wells. A clone was considered positive if the clone showed significant expansion compared with the reference culture in 2 of 3 replicate wells at an FDR below 0.05. A further requirement for positive clones was significant expansion compared with all other tandem wells, along with an odds ratio above 5. After three terminal residues were trimmed from each end, CDR3 homology was quantified as pairwise Levenshtein distance using the stringdist R package. What TCRdb holds here is the immuneACCESS table cut down to in-frame rearrangements. Part of the clones is not present; checked against another copy, under half of the missing clones reflect an unresolved V gene, and the others are unexplained. D and trimming were read from the DNA, whereas the V and J calls and clone size are those reported in that table. A total of about 31,000 clones appear in this sample, roughly 78% of them only once. The ten largest clones represent 12% of the sample.

The rearrangement combines TRBV12-3 or TRBV12-4 with TRBJ2-3; no confident D gene assignment can be made. The source of this sequence is a human donor in good health. Sample: CD4+ T cells from PBMCs, cultured in vitro. The bases read TGTGCCAGCAAGATTGGGGATACGCAGTATTTT. The translation is CASKIGDTQYF.